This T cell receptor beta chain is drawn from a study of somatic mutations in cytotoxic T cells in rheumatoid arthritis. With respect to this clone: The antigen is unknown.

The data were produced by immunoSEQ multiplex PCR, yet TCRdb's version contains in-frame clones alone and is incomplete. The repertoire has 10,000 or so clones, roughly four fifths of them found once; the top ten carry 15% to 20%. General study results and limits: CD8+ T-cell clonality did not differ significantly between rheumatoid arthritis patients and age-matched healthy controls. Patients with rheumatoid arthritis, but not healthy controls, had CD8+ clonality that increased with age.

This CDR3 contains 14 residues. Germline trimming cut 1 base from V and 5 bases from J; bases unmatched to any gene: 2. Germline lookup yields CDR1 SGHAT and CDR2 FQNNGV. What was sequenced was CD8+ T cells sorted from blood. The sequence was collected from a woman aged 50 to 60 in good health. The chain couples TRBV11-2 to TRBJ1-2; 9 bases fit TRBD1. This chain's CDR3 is CASSLVQGAYGYTF. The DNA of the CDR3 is TGTGCCAGCAGCTTAGTACAGGGGGCTTATGGCTACACCTTC.